The entry that follows covers one T cell receptor beta chain sequence. Its antigen is unknown. CDR3 size: 12 residues. V shed 4 bases and J shed 0 bases, with 2 bases lying between them. The V gene's germline CDR1 is SNHLY and CDR2 FYNNEI. These data come from a study of graft-versus-host responses after intestinal transplantation. Produced via immunoSEQ multiplex PCR; TCRdb's table is partial and in-frame only. The sample shows about 51,000 clones, roughly 96% of them seen only once. The gene calls are TRBV2 and TRBJ2-3; no clear D gene. The input for sequencing was unstimulated CD8+ T cells sorted from spleen or lymph node cells, taken before transplant. The receptor's source is a human donor who was the organ donor for an intestinal transplant. CDR3 protein: CASSGSTDTQYF. CDR3 bases: TGTGCCAGCAGTGGAAGCACAGATACGCAGTATTTT.